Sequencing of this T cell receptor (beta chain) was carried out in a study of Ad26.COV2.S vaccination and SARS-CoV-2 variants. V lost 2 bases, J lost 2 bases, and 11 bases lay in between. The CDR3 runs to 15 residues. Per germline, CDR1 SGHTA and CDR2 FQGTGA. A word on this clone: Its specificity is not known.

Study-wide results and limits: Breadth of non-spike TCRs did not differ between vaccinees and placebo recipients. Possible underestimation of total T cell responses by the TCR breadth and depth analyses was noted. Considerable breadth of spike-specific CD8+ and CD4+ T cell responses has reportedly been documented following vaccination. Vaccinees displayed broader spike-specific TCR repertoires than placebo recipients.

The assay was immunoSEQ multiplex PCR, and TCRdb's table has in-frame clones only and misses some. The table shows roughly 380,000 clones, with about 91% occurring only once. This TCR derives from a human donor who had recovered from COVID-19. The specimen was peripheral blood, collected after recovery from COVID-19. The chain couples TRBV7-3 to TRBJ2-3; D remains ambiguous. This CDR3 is CASSLLGSYTDTQYF. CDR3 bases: TGTGCCAGCAGCTTACTCGGGTCCTACACAGATACGCAGTATTTT. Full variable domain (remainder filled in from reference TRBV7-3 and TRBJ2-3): GAGVSQTPSNKVTEKGKYVELRCDPISGHTALYWYRQSLGQGPEFLIYFQGTGAADDSGLPNDRFFAVRPEGSVSTLKIQRTERGDSAVYLCASSLLGSYTDTQYFGPGTRLTVL.